This T cell receptor (beta chain) originates from a study of blood T cell repertoires in COVID-19. On the study more broadly: Material from acute and convalescent COVID-19 was sourced from the United States, Italy and Spain. In each case, the material was cDNA or gDNA derived from T cells, B-cell-depleted T cells, or PBMCs.

Germline V lookup: CDR1 SNHLY, CDR2 FYNNEI. This CDR3 spans 15 amino acids. The V gene end was trimmed by 8 bases and the J gene end by 5 bases; junction bases not matched to a gene: 12. Assay used: immunoSEQ multiplex PCR; TCRdb lists only in-frame clones, some missing. Of about 180,000 clones listed, about 83% are singletons. Everyone who took part was roughly 18 to 100 years old, and they came from fewer than 25 US areas. The recovered donors of Cohort 3 showed two negative PCRs, clearance, or symptom resolution. This receptor was obtained from a woman younger than 45 who had recovered from COVID-19. The sequencing sample was made of PBMCs or T cells enriched from blood (not recorded which). The J gene is TRBJ2-7, the V gene TRBV2; 10 nucleotides align to TRBD2. The CDR3 DNA follows: TGTGCCAGCGCAGGAGTCCGGCTAGCGGGAGACGAGCAGTACTTC. Its protein is CASAGVRLAGDEQYF. The whole variable domain, remainder taken from reference TRBV2 and TRBJ2-7, is EPEVTQTPSHQVTQMGQEVILRCVPISNHLYFYWYRQILGQKVEFLVSFYNNEISEKSEIFDDQFSVERPDGSNFTLKIRSTKLEDSAMYFCASAGVRLAGDEQYFGPGTRLTVT.